This TCR beta chain was captured by sequencing in a study of naive and memory T cell subsets. Notes on the study in general: Gini index rose across naive, CM, EM and EMRA in CD4 and CD8.

CDR1 is DFQATT, CDR2 SNEGSKA, per germline (reference sequence). Trimming stripped 2 bases from V and 3 bases from J, with 11 bases between. This CDR3 comprises 14 residues. Both TRBC1 and TRBC2 were covered by a beta constant-region primer of two equimolar oligonucleotides. Each CDR3 protein is one row after TCRdb ran MiXCR on the UMI-ligation and nested PCR reads. Of some 100,000 distinct CDR3 sequences listed, roughly 7% were seen once; the top ten hold over 1.5%. This clonotype was observed at least ten times. The antigen is not known. This receptor was identified in a human donor in good health. Sequencing was carried out using central memory CD4+ T cells from blood. The V call is TRBV20-1, the J call TRBJ1-5; D not certain. For the CDR3, the DNA is TGCAGTGCTAGATTCCCTTTGTCCAATCAGCCCCAGCATTTT. Protein product: CSARFPLSNQPQHF.